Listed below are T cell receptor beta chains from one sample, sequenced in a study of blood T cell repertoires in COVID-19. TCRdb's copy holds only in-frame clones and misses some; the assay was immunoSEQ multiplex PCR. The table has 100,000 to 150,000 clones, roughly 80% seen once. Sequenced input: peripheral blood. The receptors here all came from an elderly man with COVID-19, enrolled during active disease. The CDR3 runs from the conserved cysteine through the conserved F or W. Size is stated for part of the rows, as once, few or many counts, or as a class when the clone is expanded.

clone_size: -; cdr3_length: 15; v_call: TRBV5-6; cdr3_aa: CASSPGDRGTSPLHF
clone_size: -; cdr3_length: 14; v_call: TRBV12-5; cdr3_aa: CASAWDYSYNEQFF
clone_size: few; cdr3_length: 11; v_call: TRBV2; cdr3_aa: CASRAGFEQYF
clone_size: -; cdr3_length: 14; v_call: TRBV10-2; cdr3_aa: CASSGGTSDYEQYF
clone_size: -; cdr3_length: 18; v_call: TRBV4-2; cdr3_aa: CASSQGTASGTYTDTQYF
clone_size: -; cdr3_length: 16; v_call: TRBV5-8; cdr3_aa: CASSLSSLGKDNEQFF
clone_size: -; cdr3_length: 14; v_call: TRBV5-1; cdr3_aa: CASSPGQGVGGYTF
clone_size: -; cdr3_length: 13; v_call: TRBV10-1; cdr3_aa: CASSSTRGGELFF
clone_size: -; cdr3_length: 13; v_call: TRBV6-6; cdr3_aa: CASSPATGTGPYF
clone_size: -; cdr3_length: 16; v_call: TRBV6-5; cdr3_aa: CASSYWGRGSYNEQFF
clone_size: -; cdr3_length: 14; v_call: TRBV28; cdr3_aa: CASRGQGASETQYF
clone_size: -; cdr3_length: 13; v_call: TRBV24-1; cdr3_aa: CATSVGGSYEQYF
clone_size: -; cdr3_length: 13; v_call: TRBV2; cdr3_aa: CASSEPGTDTQYF
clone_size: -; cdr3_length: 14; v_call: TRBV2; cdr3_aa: CASSDGRGAPPQHF
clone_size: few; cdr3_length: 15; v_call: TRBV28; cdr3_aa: CASRLPGSSTDTQYF
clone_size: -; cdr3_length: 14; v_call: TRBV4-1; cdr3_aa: CASSQQGFDQPQHF
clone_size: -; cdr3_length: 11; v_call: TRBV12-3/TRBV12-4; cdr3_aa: CASSFGYEQFF
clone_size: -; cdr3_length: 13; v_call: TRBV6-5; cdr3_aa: CASSGRPRVGYTF
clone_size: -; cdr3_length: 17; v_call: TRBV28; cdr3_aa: CASSTGTSEFSEYEQYF
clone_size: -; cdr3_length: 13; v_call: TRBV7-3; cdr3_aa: CASSLATGTEAFF
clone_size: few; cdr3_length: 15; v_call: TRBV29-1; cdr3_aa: CSVTGQGGSTDTQYF
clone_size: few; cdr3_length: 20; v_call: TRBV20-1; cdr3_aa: CSASHPLGLAGAGAPYEQYF
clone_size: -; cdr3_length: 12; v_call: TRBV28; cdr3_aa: CASSFTGNTIYF
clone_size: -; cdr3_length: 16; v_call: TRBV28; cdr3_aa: CASSLWGAGENTEAFF
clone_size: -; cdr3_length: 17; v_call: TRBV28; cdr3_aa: CASSSPYRVDKGETQYF
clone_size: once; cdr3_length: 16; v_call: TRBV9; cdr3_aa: CASSVEWSGRADTQYF
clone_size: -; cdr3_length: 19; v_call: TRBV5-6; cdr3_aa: CASSLRWTSGILGYNEQFF
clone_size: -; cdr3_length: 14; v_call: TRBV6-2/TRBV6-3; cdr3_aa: CASSFVRDEDEQYF
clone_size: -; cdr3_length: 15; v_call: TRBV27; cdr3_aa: CASRAGTGGNQPQHF
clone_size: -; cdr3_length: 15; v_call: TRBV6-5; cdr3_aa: CASSYSPAASYEQYF
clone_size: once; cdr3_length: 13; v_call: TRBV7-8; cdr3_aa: CASSSRTGATWFF
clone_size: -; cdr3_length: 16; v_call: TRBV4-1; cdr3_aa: CASSPRDRDSTDTQYF
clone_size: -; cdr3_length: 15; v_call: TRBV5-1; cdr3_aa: CASSGGTGVLYGYTF
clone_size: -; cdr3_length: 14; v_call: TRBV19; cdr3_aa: CASSIWGQGGGYTF
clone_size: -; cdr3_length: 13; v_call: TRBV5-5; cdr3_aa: CASSFSGQGEQYF
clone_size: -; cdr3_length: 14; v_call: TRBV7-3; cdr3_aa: CASSPSGTSAEQYF
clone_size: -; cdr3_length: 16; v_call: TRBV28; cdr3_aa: CASSSSSGTLTDTQYF
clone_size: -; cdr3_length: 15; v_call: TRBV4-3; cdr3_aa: CASSQQGQGSYGYTF
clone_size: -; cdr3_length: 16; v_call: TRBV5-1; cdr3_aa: CASSLGLAGGTDTQYF
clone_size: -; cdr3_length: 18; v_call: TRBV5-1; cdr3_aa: CASSLSTSGRISYNEQFF
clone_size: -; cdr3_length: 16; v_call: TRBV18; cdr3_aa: CASSPPGLAGAETQYF
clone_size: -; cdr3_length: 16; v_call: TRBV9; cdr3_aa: CASSPRGLADYNEQFF
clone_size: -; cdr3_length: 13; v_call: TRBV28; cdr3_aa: CAAGEPNTGELFF
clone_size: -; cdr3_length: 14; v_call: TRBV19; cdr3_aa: CASRRQEGTDTQYF
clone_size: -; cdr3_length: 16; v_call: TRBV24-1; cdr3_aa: CATGAGAQGAWDEQFF
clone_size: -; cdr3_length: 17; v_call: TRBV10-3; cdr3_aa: CAISRQEVQSARSPLHF
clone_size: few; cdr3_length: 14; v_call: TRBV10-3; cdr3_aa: CATVQGLSNQPQHF
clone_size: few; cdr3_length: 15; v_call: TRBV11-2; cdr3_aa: CASSIDRGGNQPQHF
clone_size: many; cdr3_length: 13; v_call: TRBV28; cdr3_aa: CASGKGDTYEQYF
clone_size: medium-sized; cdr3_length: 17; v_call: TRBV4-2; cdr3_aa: CASSQDMPGLRPYEQYF
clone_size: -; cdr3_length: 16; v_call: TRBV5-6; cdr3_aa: CASSRSGQGAHGELFF
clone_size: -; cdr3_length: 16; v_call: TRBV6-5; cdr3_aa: CASSYTYRDSSYEQYF
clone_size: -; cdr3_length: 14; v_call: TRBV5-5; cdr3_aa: CASTPRGGNTEAFF
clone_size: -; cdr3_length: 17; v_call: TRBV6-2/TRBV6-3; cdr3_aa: CASSYSRLAGVLGTQYF
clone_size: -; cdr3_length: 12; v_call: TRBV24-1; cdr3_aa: CATSRGYNEQFF
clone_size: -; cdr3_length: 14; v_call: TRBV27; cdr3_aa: CASSPRTGHHGYTF